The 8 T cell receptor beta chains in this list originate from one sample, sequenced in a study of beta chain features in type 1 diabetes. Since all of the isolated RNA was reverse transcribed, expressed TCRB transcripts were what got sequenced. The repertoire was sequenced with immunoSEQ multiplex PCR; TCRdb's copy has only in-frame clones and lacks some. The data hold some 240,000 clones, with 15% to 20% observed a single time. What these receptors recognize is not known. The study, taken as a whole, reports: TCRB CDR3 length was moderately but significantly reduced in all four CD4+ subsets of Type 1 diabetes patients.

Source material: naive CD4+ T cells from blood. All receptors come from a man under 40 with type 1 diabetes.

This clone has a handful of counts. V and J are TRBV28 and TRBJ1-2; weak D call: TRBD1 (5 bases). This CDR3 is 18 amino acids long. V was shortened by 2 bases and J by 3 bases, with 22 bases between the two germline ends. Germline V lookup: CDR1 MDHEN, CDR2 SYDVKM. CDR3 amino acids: CASSLPVTAGRGDYGYTF. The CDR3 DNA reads TGTGCCAGCAGTTTACCCGTGACGGCAGGCCGAGGGGACTATGGCTACACCTTC.

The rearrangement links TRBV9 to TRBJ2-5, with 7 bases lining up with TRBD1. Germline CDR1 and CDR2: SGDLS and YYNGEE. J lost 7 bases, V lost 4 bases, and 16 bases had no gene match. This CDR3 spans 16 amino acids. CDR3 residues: CASSLRQGPLMGTQYF. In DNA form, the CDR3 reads TGTGCCAGCAGCCTTCGACAGGGTCCCTTAATGGGGACCCAGTACTTC. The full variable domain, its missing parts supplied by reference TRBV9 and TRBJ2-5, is DSGVTQTPKHLITATGQRVTLRCSPRSGDLSVYWYQQSLDQGLQFLIQYYNGEERAKGNILERFSAQQFPDLHSELNLSSLELGDSALYFCASSLRQGPLMGTQYFGPGTRLLVL.

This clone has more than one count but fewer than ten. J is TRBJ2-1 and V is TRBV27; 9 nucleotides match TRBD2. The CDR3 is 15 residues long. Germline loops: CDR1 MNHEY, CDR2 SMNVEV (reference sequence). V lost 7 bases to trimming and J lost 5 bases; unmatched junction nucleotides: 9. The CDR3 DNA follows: TGTGCCAGCACCTTTTGGCCTAGCGGGGACAATGAGCAGTTCTTC. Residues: CASTFWPSGDNEQFF.

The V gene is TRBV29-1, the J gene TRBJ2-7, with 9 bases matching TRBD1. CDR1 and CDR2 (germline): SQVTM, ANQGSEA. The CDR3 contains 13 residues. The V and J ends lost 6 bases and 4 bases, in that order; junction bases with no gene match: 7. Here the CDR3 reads CSVVPGQGYEQYF. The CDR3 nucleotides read TGCAGCGTGGTACCGGGACAGGGATACGAGCAGTACTTC.

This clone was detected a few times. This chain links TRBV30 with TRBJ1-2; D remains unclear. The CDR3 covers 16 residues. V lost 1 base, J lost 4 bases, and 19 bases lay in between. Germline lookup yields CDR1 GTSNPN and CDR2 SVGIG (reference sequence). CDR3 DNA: TGTGCCTGGAGTGCCCTGGGTGGCCCAGCTCTCTATGGCTACACCTTC. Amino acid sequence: CAWSALGGPALYGYTF.

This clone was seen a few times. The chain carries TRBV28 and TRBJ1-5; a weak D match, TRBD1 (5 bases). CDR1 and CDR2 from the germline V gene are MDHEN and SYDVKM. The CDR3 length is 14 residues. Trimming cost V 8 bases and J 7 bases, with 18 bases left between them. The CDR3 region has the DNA TGTGCCAGCGTCCACGCGGGGGAAGCCCAGCCCCAGCATTTT. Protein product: CASVHAGEAQPQHF.

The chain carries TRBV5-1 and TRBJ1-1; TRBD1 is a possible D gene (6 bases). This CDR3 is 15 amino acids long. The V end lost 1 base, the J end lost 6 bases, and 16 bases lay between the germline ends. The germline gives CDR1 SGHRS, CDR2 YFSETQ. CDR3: CASSLSPGAQAEAFF. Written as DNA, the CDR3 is TGCGCCAGCAGCTTGTCGCCAGGGGCCCAGGCTGAAGCTTTCTTT.

CDR3 protein: CASRQGEWETQYF. The CDR3 DNA reads as TGTGCCAGCAGACAGGGGGAGTGGGAGACCCAGTACTTC. The chain combines TRBV2 with TRBJ2-5; 8 nucleotides agree with TRBD1. After removal of 6 bases from V and 5 bases from J, the junction contained 5 bases not matched to a gene. Looked up from germline, CDR1 is SNHLY and CDR2 is FYNNEI. CDR3 length: 13 amino acids. Full variable domain (rest looked up from reference TRBV2 and TRBJ2-5): EPEVTQTPSHQVTQMGQEVILRCVPISNHLYFYWYRQILGQKVEFLVSFYNNEISEKSEIFDDQFSVERPDGSNFTLKIRSTKLEDSAMYFCASRQGEWETQYFGPGTRLLVL.